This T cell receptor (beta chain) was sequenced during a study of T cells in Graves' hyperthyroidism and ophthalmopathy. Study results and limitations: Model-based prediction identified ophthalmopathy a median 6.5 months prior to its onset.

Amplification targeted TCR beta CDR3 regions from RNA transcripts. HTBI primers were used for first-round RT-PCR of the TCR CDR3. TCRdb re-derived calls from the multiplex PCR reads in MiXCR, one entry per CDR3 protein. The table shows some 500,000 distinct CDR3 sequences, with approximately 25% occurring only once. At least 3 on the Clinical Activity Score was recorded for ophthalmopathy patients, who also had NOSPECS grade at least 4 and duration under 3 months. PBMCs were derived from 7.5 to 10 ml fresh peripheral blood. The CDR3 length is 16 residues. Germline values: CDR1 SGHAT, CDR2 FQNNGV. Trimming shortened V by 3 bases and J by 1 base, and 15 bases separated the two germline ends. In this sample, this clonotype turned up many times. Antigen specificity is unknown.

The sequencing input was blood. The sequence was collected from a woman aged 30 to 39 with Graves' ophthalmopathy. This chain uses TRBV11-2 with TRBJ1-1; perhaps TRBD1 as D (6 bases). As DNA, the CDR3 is TGTGCCAGCAGCTTCTGGGGGCTTCGGGGGAACACTGAAGCTTTCTTT. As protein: CASSFWGLRGNTEAFF.